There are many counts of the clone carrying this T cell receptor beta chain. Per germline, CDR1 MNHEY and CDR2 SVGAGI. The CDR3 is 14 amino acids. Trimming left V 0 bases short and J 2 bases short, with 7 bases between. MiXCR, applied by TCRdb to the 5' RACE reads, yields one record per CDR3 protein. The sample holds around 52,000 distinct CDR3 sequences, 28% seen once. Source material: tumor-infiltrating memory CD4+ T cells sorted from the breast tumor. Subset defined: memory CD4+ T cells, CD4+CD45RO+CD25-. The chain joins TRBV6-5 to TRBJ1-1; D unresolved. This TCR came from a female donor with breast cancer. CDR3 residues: CASSYSRRNTEAFF. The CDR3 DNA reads TGTGCCAGCAGTTACTCACGCAGAAACACTGAAGCTTTCTTT.